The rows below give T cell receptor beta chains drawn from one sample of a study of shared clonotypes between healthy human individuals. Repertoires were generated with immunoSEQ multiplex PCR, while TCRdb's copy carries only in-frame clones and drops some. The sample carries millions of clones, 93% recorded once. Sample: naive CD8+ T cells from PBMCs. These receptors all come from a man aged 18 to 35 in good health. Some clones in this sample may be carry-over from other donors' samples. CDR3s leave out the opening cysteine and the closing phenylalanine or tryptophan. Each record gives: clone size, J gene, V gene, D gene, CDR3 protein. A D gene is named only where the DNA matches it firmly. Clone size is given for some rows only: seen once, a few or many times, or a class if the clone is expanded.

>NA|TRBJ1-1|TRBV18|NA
ASSPRQFSSGRDTEAF
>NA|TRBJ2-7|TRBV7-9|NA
ASSRGLDSTSIYEQY
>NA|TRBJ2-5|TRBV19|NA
ASSGYRSQETQY
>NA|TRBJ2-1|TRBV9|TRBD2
ASSEGLAPNEQF
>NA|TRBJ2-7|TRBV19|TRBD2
ASSIGLAPSYEQY
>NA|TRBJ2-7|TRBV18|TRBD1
ASSPRDSFPYEQY
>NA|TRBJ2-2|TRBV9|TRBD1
ASSGRGQLNTGELF
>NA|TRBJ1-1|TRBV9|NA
ASSPTTENTEAF
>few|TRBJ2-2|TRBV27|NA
ASSLQGYTGELF
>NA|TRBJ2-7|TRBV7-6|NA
ASSLGGGGDEQY
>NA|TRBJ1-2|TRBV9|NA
ASSVVRDLNYGYT
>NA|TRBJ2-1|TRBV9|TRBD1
ASSARDRGRNEQF
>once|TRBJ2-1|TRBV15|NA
ATSRDRGSHSYNEQF
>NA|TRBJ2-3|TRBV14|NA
ASSPALLDTQY
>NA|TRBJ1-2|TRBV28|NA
ASSLYPDYGYT
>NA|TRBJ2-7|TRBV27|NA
ASSMGLPPYEQY
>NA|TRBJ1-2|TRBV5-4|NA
ASSFGGDDGYT
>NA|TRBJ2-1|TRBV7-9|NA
ASSRRLGEERNNEQF
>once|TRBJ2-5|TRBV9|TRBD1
ASSVQGARETQY
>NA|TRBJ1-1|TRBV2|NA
ASSERVLSGTNTEAF
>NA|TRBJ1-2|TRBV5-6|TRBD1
ASSPQGAGYGYT
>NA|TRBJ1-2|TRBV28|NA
ASSSRLGAVGYT
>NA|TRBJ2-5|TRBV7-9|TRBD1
ASSSRQGYQETQY
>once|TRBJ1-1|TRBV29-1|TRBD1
SAGPSTGVNTEAF
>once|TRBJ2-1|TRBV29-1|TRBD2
SVEGTSGRWYNEQF
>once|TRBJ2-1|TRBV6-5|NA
ASSLGKPYNEQF
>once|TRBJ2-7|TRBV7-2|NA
ASSFTTGISYEQY
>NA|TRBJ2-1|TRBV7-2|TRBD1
ASSPLEGAIYNEQF
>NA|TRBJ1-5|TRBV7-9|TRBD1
ASSSTGDRGPGNQPQH
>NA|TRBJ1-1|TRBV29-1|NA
SVGERTRLLY
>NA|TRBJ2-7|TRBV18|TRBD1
ASSPRRDREGEQY
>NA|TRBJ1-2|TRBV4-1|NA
ASSQDLGQGIGYT
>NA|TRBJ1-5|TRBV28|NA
ASSFGGPGNQPQH
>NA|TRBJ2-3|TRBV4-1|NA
ASSHGQESTDTQY
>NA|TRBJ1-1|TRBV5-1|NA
ASSLGAGNTEAF
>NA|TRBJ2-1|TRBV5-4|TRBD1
AFTGTGGVEQF
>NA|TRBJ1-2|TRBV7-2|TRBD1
ASSFGGGGKT